These 3 T cell receptor beta chains came from one sample sequenced in a study of Graves' ophthalmopathy and Graves' hyperthyroidism. RNA transcripts were the template, and TCR beta CDR3 regions were amplified from them. First-round RT-PCR employed HTBI primers, with a second-round multiplex PCR after it. TCRdb redid the calling of the multiplex PCR reads with MiXCR, one entry per CDR3 protein. Of hundreds of thousands of distinct CDR3 sequences listed, 15% to 17% are singletons. The sequencing input was peripheral blood. These receptor sequences come from a woman between 18 and 30 years old with stable Graves' hyperthyroidism.

A single count supports this clonotype. V gene TRBV10-3 combines with J gene TRBJ2-5, with D perhaps matching TRBD2 (5 bases). V dropped 2 bases and J dropped 3 bases, with 10 bases sitting between them. The germline CDR1 and CDR2 sequences are ENHRY and SYGVKD. The CDR3 loop spans 14 amino acids. CDR3 in DNA: TGTGCCATCAGTGAGCCGGGAATTAAAGAGACCCAGTACTTC. This sequence encodes CAISEPGIKETQYF.

This clonotype was seen a handful of times. The chain recombines TRBV9 with TRBJ2-7; tentative D call: TRBD1 (6 bases). Per the germline V gene, CDR1 is SGDLS and CDR2 is YYNGEE. V lost 0 bases, J lost 4 bases, and 26 bases lay in between. The CDR3 consists of 19 residues. The CDR3 reads CASSVGLSYGTSGPYEQYF. The CDR3 DNA reads as TGTGCCAGCAGCGTAGGTCTCTCATACGGGACATCGGGACCTTACGAGCAGTACTTC.

The V gene is TRBV18, the J gene TRBJ1-3; D is unclear. CDR1 is KGHSH, CDR2 LQKENI, per germline. CDR3 length equals 15 residues. Trimming removed 3 bases at V and 0 bases at J, with 9 bases between. In nucleotides, the CDR3 is TGTGCCAGCTCACCTTACACCGGCTCTGGAAACACCATATATTTT. It yields the protein CASSPYTGSGNTIYF.